This T cell receptor beta chain was recovered during a study of T cell responses to AZD1222 COVID-19 vaccine listed by TCRdb under 2021. About the investigation overall: AZD1222 recipients given second doses at about 4 weeks or at about 12 weeks were pooled, since spike-specific TCR depth and breadth were not found to differ between the two schedules. A total of 233 trial participants underwent TCR sequencing, of whom 207 received two doses of AZD1222 and roughly 25 received two doses of the MenACWY control vaccine. Enrollment into the trials was organized by age into subgroups of 18-55, 56-69 and 70-plus years, and those subgroups contained approximately 150, 30 and 60 TCR-sequenced participants, respectively. Study-level results and caveats: Conclusions about previously exposed vaccinees are limited, since just five or six AZD1222 recipients were seropositive for SARS-CoV-2 at baseline. The 56-69-year group was small, and its depth increase did not reach significance, likely because of low power. After two AZD1222 doses, spike-specific TCR breadth and depth were significantly higher than at day 0 and than in MenACWY recipients. The whole spike protein was spanned by vaccine-associated CD4 TCRs, and dominant responses were seen in regions 160-218 and 743-854. Because no day 14 peak-response samples were available, the repertoires could be characterized only after the peak T cell response. Participants were mostly white British, with more females than males. The authors suggested clonal diversity may have been underestimated. Epitopes outside the regions mutated in the B.1.351 and B.1.1.7 variants were reportedly recognized by nearly half of the unique spike-specific TCRs.

The sample's time point label, in plain terms: baseline before first vaccination. Vaccinee samples were obtained from the UK trials COV001 and COV002, which included a single-blind randomized controlled phase 2/3 trial of AZD1222 (ChAdOx1 nCoV-19) in healthy adults. For TCRbeta chain sequencing, PBMC samples from trial participants were taken at day 0 and at day 28 after the second dose. About this clone: The antigen this receptor binds is unknown. No much larger clone exists at a distance of one base, and base qualities are not known.

The CDR3 regions of human TCRbeta chains were analyzed by immunosequencing. Regarding the original processing steps: TCRs in the repertoires were matched against a reference library of SARS-CoV-2-specific TCRs that had been generated with the MIRA antigen-specificity platform. Breadth was defined as the fraction of unique TCRs that were SARS-CoV-2-associated, and depth was defined as the fraction of total T cells that were SARS-CoV-2-associated. Using the MIRA data, every spike-specific TCR was mapped to the spike region that the TCR reacted to and assigned to either a CD4 or a CD8 class. Log10-transformed breadth and depth values were compared by one-way ANOVA with Sidak's multiple comparisons tests. Held by TCRdb, this immuneACCESS table contains in-frame sequences only and omits some clones. Under half of the omission traces to an unresolved V gene where checked; the cause of the rest is unknown. The V and J calls and the clone size are those of that table, but D and trimming were determined from the DNA. This sample has 150,000 or so clones in its table, and 80% to 95% of those were observed once. The ten most abundant clones make up around 2.5% of the sample.

The sequences come from peripheral blood, collected on day 0 of AZD1222 vaccination. The receptor's source is an adult in good health.

The sequence in DNA is TGTGCCAGCAGCGGGGGGGAGCAAGAGACCCAGTACTTC. This gives the protein CASSGGEQETQYF. In this chain, TRBV12-3 or TRBV12-4 is recombined with TRBJ2-5, and TRBD2 aligns with 8 junction nucleotides. The CDR3 covers 13 residues, taking in both the cysteine and the phenylalanine. The only DNA kept is the CDR3, 39 bases in frame from the first base. V is pruned by 6 bases and J by 2 bases, leaving 2 bases of the junction without a gene match.